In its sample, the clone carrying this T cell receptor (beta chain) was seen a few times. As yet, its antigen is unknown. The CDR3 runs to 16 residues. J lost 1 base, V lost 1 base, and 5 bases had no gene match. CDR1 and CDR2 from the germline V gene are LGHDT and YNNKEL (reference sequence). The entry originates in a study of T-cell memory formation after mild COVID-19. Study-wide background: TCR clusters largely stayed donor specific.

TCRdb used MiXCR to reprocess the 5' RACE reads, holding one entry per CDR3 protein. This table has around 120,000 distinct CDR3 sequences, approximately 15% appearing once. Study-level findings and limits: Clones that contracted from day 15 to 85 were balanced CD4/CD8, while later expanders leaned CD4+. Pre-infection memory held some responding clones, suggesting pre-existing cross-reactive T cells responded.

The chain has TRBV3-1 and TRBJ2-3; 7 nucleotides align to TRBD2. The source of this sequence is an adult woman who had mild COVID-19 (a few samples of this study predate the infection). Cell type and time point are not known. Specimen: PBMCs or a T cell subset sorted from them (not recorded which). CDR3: CASSQVGGTGTDTQYF. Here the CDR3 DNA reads TGTGCCAGCAGCCAAGTGGGGGGGACCGGCACAGATACGCAGTATTTT.